This T cell receptor (beta chain) was identified during a study of blood T cell repertoires in COVID-19. Only in-frame clones appear in the TCRdb table, and some are missing; sequencing was by immunoSEQ multiplex PCR. The sample lists roughly 100,000 clones; around 81% were seen once. V was pared by 0 bases and J by 8 bases, with 10 bases of the junction left unmatched. The CDR3 consists of 16 residues. CDR1 LNHNV and CDR2 YYDKDF come from the germline V gene (reference sequence). This chain joins TRBV15 and TRBJ2-1, with 7 bases matching TRBD2. Material for sequencing was peripheral blood. The source is a man older than 75 with acute or convalescent COVID-19. CDR3 coding DNA: TGTGCCACCAGCAGAGATCAGCTAGCGGTGGGCGATGAGCAGTTCTTC. This encodes CATSRDQLAVGDEQFF.